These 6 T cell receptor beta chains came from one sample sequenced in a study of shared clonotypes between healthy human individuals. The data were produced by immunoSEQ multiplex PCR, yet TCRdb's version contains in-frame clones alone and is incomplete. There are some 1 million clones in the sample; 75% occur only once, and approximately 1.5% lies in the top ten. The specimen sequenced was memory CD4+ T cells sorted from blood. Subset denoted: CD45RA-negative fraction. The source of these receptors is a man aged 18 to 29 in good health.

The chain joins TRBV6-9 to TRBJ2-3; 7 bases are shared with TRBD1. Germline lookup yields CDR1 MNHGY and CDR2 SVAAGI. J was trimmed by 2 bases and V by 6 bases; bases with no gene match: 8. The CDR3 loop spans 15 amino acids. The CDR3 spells CASREGQDLTDTQYF. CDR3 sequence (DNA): TGTGCCAGCAGGGAAGGACAGGACCTCACAGATACGCAGTATTTT.

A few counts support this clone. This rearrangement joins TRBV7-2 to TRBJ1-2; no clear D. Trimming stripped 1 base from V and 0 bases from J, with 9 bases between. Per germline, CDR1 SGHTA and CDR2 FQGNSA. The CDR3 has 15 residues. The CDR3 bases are TGTGCCAGCAGCTTAGATAGGGCAGCTAACTATGGCTACACCTTC. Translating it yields CASSLDRAANYGYTF.

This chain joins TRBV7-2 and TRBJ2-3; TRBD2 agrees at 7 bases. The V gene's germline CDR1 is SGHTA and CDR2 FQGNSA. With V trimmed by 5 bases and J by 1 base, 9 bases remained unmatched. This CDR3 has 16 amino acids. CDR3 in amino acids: CASSPGGWAGTDTQYF. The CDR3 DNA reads TGTGCCAGCAGCCCCGGGGGGTGGGCGGGCACAGATACGCAGTATTTT.

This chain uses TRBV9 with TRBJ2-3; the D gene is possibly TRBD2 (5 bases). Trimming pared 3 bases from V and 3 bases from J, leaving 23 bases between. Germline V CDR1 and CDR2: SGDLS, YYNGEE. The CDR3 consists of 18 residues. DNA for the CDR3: TGTGCCAGCAGCGCCTACTTTTCCTTGGTTGAGGGTACAGATACGCAGTATTTT. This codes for CASSAYFSLVEGTDTQYF.

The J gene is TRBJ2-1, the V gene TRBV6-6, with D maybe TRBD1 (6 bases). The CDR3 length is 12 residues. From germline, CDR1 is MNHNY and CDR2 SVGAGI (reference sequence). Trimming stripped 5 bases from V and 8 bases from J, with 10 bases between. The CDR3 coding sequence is TGTGCCAGCAGTCAACAGGGATATGAGCAGTTCTTC. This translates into CASSQQGYEQFF.

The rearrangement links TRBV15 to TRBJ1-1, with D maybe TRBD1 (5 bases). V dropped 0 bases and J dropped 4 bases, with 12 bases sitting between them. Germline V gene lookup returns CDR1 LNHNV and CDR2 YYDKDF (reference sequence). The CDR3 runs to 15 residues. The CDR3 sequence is CATSRDRRGRTEAFF. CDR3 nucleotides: TGTGCCACCAGCAGAGATCGAAGGGGTCGCACTGAAGCTTTCTTT. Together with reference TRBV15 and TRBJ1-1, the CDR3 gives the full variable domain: DAMVIQNPRYQVTQFGKPVTLSCSQTLNHNVMYWYQQKSSQAPKLLFHYYDKDFNNEADTPDNFQSRRPNTSFCFLDIRSPGLGDTAMYLCATSRDRRGRTEAFFGQGTRLTVV.